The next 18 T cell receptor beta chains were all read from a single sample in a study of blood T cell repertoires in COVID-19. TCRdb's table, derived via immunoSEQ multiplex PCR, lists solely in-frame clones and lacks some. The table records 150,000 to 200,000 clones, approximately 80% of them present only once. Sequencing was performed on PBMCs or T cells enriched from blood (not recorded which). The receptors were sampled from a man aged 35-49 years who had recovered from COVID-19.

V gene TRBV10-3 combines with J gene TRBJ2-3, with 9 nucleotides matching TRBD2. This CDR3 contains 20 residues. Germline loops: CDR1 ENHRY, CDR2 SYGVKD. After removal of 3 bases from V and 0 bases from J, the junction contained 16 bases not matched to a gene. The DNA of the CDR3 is TGTGCCATCAGTGAAAGACTTGGTAGCGGGGGAGATCCAAGCACAGATACGCAGTATTTT. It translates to CAISERLGSGGDPSTDTQYF.

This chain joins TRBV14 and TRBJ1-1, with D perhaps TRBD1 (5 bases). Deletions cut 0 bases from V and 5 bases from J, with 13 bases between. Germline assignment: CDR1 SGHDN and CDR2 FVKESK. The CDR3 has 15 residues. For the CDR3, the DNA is TGTGCCAGCAGCCAAGAGTGGGGTGGGGGGACTGAAGCTTTCTTT. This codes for CASSQEWGGGTEAFF.

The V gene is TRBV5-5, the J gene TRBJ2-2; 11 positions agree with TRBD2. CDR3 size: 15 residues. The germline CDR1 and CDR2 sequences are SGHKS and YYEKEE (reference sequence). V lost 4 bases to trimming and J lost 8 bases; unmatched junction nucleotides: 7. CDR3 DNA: TGTGCCAGCAGCCCTAGCGGGGGGCCTTTGGGGGAGCTGTTTTTT. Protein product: CASSPSGGPLGELFF.

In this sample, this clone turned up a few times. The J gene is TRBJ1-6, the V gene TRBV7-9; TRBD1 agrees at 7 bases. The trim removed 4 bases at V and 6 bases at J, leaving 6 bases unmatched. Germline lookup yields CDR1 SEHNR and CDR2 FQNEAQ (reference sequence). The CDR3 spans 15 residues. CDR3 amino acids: CASSSQGYGNSPLHF. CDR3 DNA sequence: TGTGCCAGCAGCTCACAGGGGTATGGTAATTCACCCCTCCACTTT. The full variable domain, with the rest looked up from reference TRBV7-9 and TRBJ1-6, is DTGVSQNPRHKITKRGQNVTFRCDPISEHNRLYWYRQTLGQGPEFLTYFQNEAQLEKSRLLSDRFSAERPKGSFSTLEIQRTEQGDSAMYLCASSSQGYGNSPLHFGNGTRLTVT.

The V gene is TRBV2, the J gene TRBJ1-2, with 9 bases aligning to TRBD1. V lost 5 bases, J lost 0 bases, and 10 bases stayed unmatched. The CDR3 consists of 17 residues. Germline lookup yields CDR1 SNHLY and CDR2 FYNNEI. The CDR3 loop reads CASSRAGQGLPNYGYTF. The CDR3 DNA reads TGTGCCAGCAGTCGGGCGGGACAGGGACTACCTAACTATGGCTACACCTTC.

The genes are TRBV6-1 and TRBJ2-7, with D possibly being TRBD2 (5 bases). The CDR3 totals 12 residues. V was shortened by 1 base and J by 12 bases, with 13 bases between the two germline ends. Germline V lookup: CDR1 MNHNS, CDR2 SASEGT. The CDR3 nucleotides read TGTGCCAGCAGTGAAGGACCCCGCGGGCCGTACGTC. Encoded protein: CASSEGPRGPYV.

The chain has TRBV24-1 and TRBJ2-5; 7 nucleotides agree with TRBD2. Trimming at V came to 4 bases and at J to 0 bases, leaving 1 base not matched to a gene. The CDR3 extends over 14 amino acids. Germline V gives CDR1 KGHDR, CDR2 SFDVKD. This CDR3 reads CATSEGRDQETQYF. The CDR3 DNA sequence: TGTGCCACCAGTGAGGGGAGGGACCAAGAGACCCAGTACTTC.

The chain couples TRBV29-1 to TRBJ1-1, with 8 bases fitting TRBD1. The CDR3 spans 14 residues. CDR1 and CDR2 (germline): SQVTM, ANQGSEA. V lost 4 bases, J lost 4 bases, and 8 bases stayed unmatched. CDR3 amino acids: CSVVPGGESTEAFF. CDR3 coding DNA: TGCAGCGTTGTTCCAGGGGGCGAAAGCACTGAAGCTTTCTTT. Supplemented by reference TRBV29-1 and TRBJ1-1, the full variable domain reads SAVISQKPSRDICQRGTSLTIQCQVDSQVTMMFWYRQQPGQSLTLIATANQGSEATYESGFVIDKFPISRPNLTFSTLTVSNMSPEDSSIYLCSVVPGGESTEAFFGQGTRLTVV.

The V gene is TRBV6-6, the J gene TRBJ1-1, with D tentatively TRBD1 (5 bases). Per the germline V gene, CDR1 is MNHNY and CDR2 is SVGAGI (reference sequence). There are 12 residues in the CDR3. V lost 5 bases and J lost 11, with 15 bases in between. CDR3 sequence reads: CASSPSGVLAFF. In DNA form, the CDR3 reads TGTGCCAGCAGTCCGTCGGGGGTTCTGGCTTTCTTT.

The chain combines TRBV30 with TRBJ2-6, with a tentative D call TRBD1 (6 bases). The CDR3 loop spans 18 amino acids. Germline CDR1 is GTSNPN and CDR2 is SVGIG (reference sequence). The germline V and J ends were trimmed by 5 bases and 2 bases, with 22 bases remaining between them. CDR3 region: CAWDMRGNYLPGANVLTF. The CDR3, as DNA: TGTGCCTGGGATATGAGGGGGAATTACTTACCTGGGGCCAACGTCCTGACTTTC.

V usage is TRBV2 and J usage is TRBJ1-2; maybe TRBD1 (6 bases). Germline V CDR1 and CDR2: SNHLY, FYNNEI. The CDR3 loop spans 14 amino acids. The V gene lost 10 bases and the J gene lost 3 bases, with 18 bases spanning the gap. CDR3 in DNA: TGTGCCACACCCCCCACGGGGGGCTACTATGGCTACACCTTC. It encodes CATPPTGGYYGYTF.

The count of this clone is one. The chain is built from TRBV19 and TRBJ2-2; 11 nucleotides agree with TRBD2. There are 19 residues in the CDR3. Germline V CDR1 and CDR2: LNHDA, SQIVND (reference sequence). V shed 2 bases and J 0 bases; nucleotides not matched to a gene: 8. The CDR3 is CASSIIGLAGGANTGELFF. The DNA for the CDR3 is TGTGCCAGTAGTATAATCGGGCTAGCGGGGGGAGCGAACACCGGGGAGCTGTTTTTT.

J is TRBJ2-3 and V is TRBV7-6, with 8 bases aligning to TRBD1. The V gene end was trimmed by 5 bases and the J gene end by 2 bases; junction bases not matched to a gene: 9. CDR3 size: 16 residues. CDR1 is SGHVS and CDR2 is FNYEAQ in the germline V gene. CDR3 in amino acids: CASSRQGSSFTDTQYF. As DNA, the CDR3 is TGTGCCAGCAGCCGACAGGGGAGCTCGTTCACAGATACGCAGTATTTT. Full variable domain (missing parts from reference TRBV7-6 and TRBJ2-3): GAGVSQSPRYKVTKRGQDVALRCDPISGHVSLYWYRQALGQGPEFLTYFNYEAQQDKSGLPNDRFSAERPEGSISTLTIQRTEQRDSAMYRCASSRQGSSFTDTQYFGPGTRLTVL.

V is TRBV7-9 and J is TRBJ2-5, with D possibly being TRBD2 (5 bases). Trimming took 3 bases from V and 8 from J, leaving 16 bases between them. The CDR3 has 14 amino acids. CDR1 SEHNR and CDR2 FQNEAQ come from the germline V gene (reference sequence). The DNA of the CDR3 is TGTGCCAGCAGCTTGGCGGGCCTTGCGGACACCCAGTACTTC. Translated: CASSLAGLADTQYF.

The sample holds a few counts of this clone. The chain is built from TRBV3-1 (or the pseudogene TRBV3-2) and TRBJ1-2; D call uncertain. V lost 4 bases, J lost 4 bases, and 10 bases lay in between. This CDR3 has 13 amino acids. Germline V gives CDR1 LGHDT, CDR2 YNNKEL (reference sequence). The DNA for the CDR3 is TGTGCCAGCAGCCCCCTGGGCAGCTATGGCTACACCTTC. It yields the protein CASSPLGSYGYTF.

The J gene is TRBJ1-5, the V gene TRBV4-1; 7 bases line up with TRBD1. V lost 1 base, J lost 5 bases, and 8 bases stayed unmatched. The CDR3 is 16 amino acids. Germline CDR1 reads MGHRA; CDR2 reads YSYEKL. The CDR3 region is CASSQVLGGAYQPQHF. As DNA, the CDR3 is TGCGCCAGCAGCCAAGTATTAGGGGGCGCGTATCAGCCCCAGCATTTT.

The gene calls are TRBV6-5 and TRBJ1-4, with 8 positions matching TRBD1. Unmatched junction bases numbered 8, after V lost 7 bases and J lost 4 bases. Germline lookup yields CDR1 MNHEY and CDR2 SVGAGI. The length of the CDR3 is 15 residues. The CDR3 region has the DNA TGTGCCAGCACTCTGCCTGGGACAGGTAATGAAAAACTGTTTTTT. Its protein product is CASTLPGTGNEKLFF.

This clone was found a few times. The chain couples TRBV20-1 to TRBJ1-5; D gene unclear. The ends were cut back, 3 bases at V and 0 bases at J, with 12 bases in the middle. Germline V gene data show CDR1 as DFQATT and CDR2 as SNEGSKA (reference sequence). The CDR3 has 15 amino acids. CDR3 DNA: TGCAGTGCTAGTTCCCGGAGACTTAGCAATCAGCCCCAGCATTTT. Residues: CSASSRRLSNQPQHF.